This T cell receptor beta chain was obtained from a study of blood T cells in healthy people across ages. Turning to this clonotype: Its target is unknown.

General study results and limits: Older age coincided with a roughly linear decline in TCR beta diversity per million T cells. Donor CMV status, an unknown factor, possibly confounded changes in expanded clonotypes.

Germline V gene sequence: CDR1 MGHDK, CDR2 SYGVNS. The CDR3 is 14 amino acids. The V gene end was trimmed by 1 base and the J gene end by 4 bases; junction bases not matched to a gene: 3. Total RNA, at least 5.5 micrograms per sample, came from PBMCs. Together with a sample-barcoded 5' primer, a J-beta primer mix was included in a second PCR lasting roughly 6 to 12 cycles. Every cDNA molecule bore a tag from a template-switch adaptor containing 12 random nucleotides. Via MiXCR, TCRdb re-called the 5' RACE reads, giving one row per CDR3 protein. The data hold about 970,000 distinct CDR3 sequences, with roughly 51% observed a single time.

V and J are TRBV25-1 and TRBJ2-5; 7 nucleotides agree with TRBD2. The receptor comes from a woman in her fifties or sixties in good health. The sequencing sample was made of blood. The CDR3 region is CASSEWGGRETQYF. Written as DNA, the CDR3 is TGTGCCAGCAGTGAATGGGGGGGAAGAGAGACCCAGTACTTC.